The next 10 T cell receptor beta chains were all read from a single sample in a study of T-cell reconstitution after alpha-beta-depleted transplantation in children. TCRbeta library preparation incorporated unique molecular identifiers. TCRdb re-analysed the PCR reads in MiXCR, keeping a single row per CDR3 protein. Counted here are approximately 400,000 distinct CDR3 sequences, around 9.9% occurring once; the ten biggest clones make up 4.5% to 7%. This specimen consisted of PBMCs from the stem cell graft donor, obtained from the stem cell graft. All receptors derive from a human donor who donated a stem cell graft to a child with acute myeloid leukemia.

This clonotype was recorded many times. The chain couples TRBV6-5 to TRBJ2-2, with no clear D. Looked up from germline, CDR1 is MNHEY and CDR2 is SVGAGI. This CDR3 spans 14 amino acids. The V end lost 1 base, the J end lost 2 bases, and 5 bases lay between the germline ends. The CDR3 sequence: CASSYFRNTGELFF. CDR3 DNA sequence: TGTGCCAGCAGTTACTTCAGAAACACCGGGGAGCTGTTTTTT.

This clonotype was counted at least ten times. The chain couples TRBV15 to TRBJ2-5; tentative D call: TRBD2 (6 bases). Trimming took off 3 bases at V and 4 bases at J, with 15 bases between the two ends. The V gene's germline CDR1 is LNHNV and CDR2 YYDKDF (reference sequence). This CDR3 is built from 15 residues. CDR3 coding DNA: TGTGCCACCAGCAGCGGGAGCGCCTCCGCAGAGACCCAGTACTTC. Residues: CATSSGSASAETQYF.

This clonotype was observed a single time. The chain couples TRBV25-1 to TRBJ2-7; 7 bases align to TRBD2. J was trimmed by 2 bases and V by 8 bases; bases with no gene match: 9. CDR1 is MGHDK and CDR2 is SYGVNS in the germline V gene. This CDR3 has 14 amino acids. CDR3 in amino acids: CASGAKTSPYEQYV. Here the CDR3 DNA reads TGTGCCAGCGGTGCGAAGACTAGCCCCTACGAGCAGTACGTC.

This clonotype was observed a few times. The rearrangement links TRBV11-2 to TRBJ1-5, with TRBD1 as a possible D gene (6 bases). Germline V gene data show CDR1 as SGHAT and CDR2 as FQNNGV. The CDR3 spans 15 residues. Trimming cost V 1 base and J 7 bases, with 14 bases left between them. The CDR3 reads CASSLGNREGQPQHF. For the CDR3, the DNA is TGTGCCAGCAGCTTAGGTAACAGGGAAGGACAGCCCCAGCATTTT.

This clonotype was found many times. This chain uses TRBV4-3 with TRBJ2-3, with D perhaps TRBD2 (5 bases). Germline loops: CDR1 LGHNA, CDR2 YSLEER. Trimming left V 1 base short and J 2 bases short, with 13 bases between. This CDR3 has 16 amino acids. As DNA, the CDR3 is TGCGCCAGCAGCCAAGGAGGCGCGGGTTACACAGATACGCAGTATTTT. Protein sequence: CASSQGGAGYTDTQYF.

This clonotype appeared a few times. This chain uses TRBV29-1 with TRBJ1-1; D unresolved. V was trimmed by 3 bases and J by 10 bases, leaving 3 bases between them. CDR1 is SQVTM and CDR2 is ANQGSEA in the germline V gene. This CDR3 spans 8 amino acids. CDR3 amino acids: CSVDLAFF. The CDR3 DNA sequence: TGCAGCGTTGATCTAGCTTTCTTT.

The chain uses TRBV19 and TRBJ2-7, with D hard to call. The CDR3 is 14 residues long. Per the germline V gene, CDR1 is LNHDA and CDR2 is SQIVND (reference sequence). Trimming stripped 3 bases from V and 4 bases from J, with 13 bases between. The CDR3 bases are TGTGCCAGTAGTATTTCGAGGATGAGTTACGAGCAGTACTTC. Translated: CASSISRMSYEQYF.

This clonotype was detected many times. CDR3 region: CASRGRGTALGEEAFF. The CDR3 DNA sequence: TGCGCCAGCAGAGGCCGAGGGACAGCCCTAGGGGAAGAAGCTTTCTTT. The rearrangement uses TRBV5-1 and TRBJ1-1, with 7 bases identical to TRBD1. Germline CDR1 and CDR2: SGHRS and YFSETQ. J was trimmed by 8 bases and V by 5 bases; bases with no gene match: 18. This CDR3 region has 16 residues.

The chain carries TRBV7-2 and TRBJ1-4; 9 bases fit TRBD1. Germline V gene data show CDR1 as SGHTA and CDR2 as FQGNSA. The V and J ends lost 3 bases and 3 bases, in that order; junction bases with no gene match: 8. This CDR3 is 17 amino acids long. This CDR3 reads CASSFPGQGAPNEKLFF. The CDR3 region has the DNA TGTGCCAGCAGCTTCCCGGGACAGGGTGCTCCTAATGAAAAACTGTTTTTT.

The rearrangement uses TRBV20-1 and TRBJ2-1, with 16 bases identical to TRBD2. V shed 6 bases and J 7 bases; nucleotides not matched to a gene: 15. Looked up from germline, CDR1 is DFQATT and CDR2 is SNEGSKA (reference sequence). This CDR3 has 18 residues. The CDR3 region is CSAGRPGLAGGPSNEQFF. CDR3 in DNA: TGCAGTGCCGGGAGGCCGGGACTAGCGGGAGGGCCCTCAAATGAGCAGTTCTTC.